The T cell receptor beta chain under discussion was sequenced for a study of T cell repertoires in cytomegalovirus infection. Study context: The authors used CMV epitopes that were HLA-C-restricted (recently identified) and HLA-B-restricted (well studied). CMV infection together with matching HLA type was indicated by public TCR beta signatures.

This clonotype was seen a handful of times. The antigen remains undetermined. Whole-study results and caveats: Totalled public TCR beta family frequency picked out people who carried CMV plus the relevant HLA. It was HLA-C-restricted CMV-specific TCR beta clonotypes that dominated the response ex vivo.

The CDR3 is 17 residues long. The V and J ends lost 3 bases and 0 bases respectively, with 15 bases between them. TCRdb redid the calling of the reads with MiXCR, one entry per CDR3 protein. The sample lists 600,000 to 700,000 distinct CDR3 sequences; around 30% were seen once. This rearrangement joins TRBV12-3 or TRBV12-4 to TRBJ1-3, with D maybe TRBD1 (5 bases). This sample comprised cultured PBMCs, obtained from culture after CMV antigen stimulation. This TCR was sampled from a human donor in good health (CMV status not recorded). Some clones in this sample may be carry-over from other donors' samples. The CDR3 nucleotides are TGTGCCAGCAGTTTTCTGACAGCCCGCCTCTCTGGAAACACCATATATTTT. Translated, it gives CASSFLTARLSGNTIYF.